What follows is one T cell receptor beta chain and its context. This entry belongs to a study of blood T cell repertoires in COVID-19. Study-level background: The United States, Italy and Spain provided the acute and convalescent COVID-19 samples.

Original processing methods: Using reference gene primer amplification, nucleated cell counts were estimated. Clones were read by immunoSEQ multiplex PCR, and TCRdb kept only the in-frame ones, dropping some. V and J calls and clone size come straight from that table; D and trimming were deduced from the DNA. The table includes over 600,000 clones, about 87% detected once. CDR1 is MDHEN, CDR2 SYDVKM, per germline. There are 17 residues in the CDR3. Trimming stripped 4 bases from V and 10 bases from J, with 23 bases between. The sample comprised peripheral blood. The sequence was collected from a woman aged 18-29 years with acute or convalescent COVID-19. The chain links TRBV28 to TRBJ1-6; maybe TRBD1 (6 bases). The CDR3 DNA reads as TGTGCCAGCAGTTCCGCGAGTCAAAACAGGGTTTTCTCACCCCTCCACTTT. It encodes CASSSASQNRVFSPLHF.